A selection of T cell receptor beta chains follows, all from one sample in a study of blood T cell repertoires in COVID-19. Only in-frame clones appear in the TCRdb table, and some are missing; sequencing was by immunoSEQ multiplex PCR. The sample shows hundreds of thousands of clones, 80% to 90% of them seen only once. Sequencing was carried out using PBMCs or T cells enriched from blood (not recorded which). Receptors were obtained from a young man who had recovered from COVID-19. CDR3s include the opening cysteine and the closing phenylalanine or tryptophan. A D gene is named only where the DNA matches it firmly. Rows give clone size only sometimes, using once, few, many, or a class for an expanded clone.

>NA|NA|TRBJ2-5|TRBV24-1
CATSQGYQETQYF
TGTGCCACCAGTCAGGGGTACCAAGAGACCCAGTACTTC
>NA|NA|TRBJ2-1|TRBV27
CASSPRTDWGNEQFF
TGTGCCAGCAGTCCTCGGACAGATTGGGGGAATGAGCAGTTCTTC
>NA|TRBD1|TRBJ2-1|TRBV18
CASSLGTGNNEQFF
TGTGCCAGCTCACTAGGGACAGGGAACAATGAGCAGTTCTTC
>few|TRBD1|TRBJ2-5|TRBV27
CASSSLSQGGETQYF
TGTGCCAGCAGTTCCCTCTCACAGGGGGGAGAGACCCAGTACTTC
>once|NA|TRBJ1-2|TRBV7-9
CASSLPNSLLGYTF
TGTGCCAGCAGCTTACCCAACTCATTACTGGGCTACACCTTC
>few|NA|TRBJ1-6|TRBV30
CAWQQGTHNSPLHF
TGTGCCTGGCAACAGGGAACTCATAATTCACCCCTCCACTTT
>NA|TRBD2|TRBJ2-2|TRBV7-2
CASSLGTSGMAGELFF
TGTGCCAGCAGCTTGGGGACTAGCGGGATGGCCGGGGAGCTGTTTTTT
>NA|TRBD2|TRBJ2-1|TRBV29-1
CSASGTSGSWGGNEQFF
TGCAGCGCATCCGGGACTAGCGGGAGTTGGGGCGGTAATGAGCAGTTCTTC
>NA|TRBD1|TRBJ1-6|TRBV7-9
CASSYSGQGDSPLHF
TGTGCCAGCAGCTATTCAGGACAGGGAGATTCACCCCTCCACTTT
>NA|TRBD1|TRBJ1-5|TRBV28
CASSTTQGVNQPQHF
TGTGCCAGCAGTACGACCCAGGGGGTCAATCAGCCCCAGCATTTT
>NA|NA|TRBJ2-2|TRBV7-9
CAPDRETNTGELFF
TGTGCCCCAGACCGGGAGACGAACACCGGGGAGCTGTTTTTT
>NA|TRBD2|TRBJ2-1|TRBV18
CASSSLPVAGAGNEQFF
TGTGCCAGCTCATCATTACCCGTCGCGGGAGCTGGCAATGAGCAGTTCTTC
>once|NA|TRBJ1-4|TRBV18
CASSPFGDEKLFF
TGTGCCAGCTCACCATTCGGGGATGAAAAACTGTTTTTT
>once|NA|TRBJ1-4|TRBV4-1
CASRPGTRIGQNEKLFF
TGCGCCAGCAGACCCGGGACAAGGATCGGCCAAAATGAAAAACTGTTTTTT
>once|TRBD1|TRBJ1-5|TRBV15
CATSVRDRLNQPQHF
TGTGCCACCAGCGTTCGGGACAGGTTGAATCAGCCCCAGCATTTT
>NA|TRBD1|TRBJ1-6|TRBV28
CASRPGQGENSPLHF
TGTGCCAGCAGACCGGGACAGGGTGAGAATTCACCCCTCCACTTT
>NA|NA|TRBJ1-1|TRBV5-1
CASSFNSQNTEAFF
TGCGCCAGCAGCTTTAATAGCCAAAACACTGAAGCTTTCTTT
>NA|NA|TRBJ1-5|TRBV18
CASSPLGAKDQPQHF
TGTGCCAGCTCACCGCTTGGGGCGAAGGATCAGCCCCAGCATTTT
>NA|TRBD2|TRBJ2-7|TRBV7-2
CASSFGSGLAAYEQYF
TGTGCCAGCAGCTTTGGATCGGGACTAGCGGCCTACGAGCAGTACTTC
>NA|NA|TRBJ2-1|TRBV27
CASSLAQIGEQFF
TGTGCCAGCAGTTTAGCCCAAATCGGTGAGCAGTTCTTC
>NA|NA|TRBJ2-7|TRBV11-2
CASSSNIDNYEQYF
TGTGCCAGCAGCTCCAACATAGACAACTACGAGCAGTACTTC
>NA|TRBD2|TRBJ2-1|TRBV28
CASSLSTSGSYEQFF
TGTGCCAGCAGTTTATCGACTAGCGGGAGCTATGAGCAGTTCTTC
>NA|NA|TRBJ2-3|TRBV4-2
CASSQAPGDGVVGTQYF
TGTGCCAGCAGCCAGGCCCCGGGAGACGGGGTAGTGGGTACGCAGTATTTT
>NA|TRBD2|TRBJ2-1|TRBV7-6
CASRPGLAAREQFF
TGTGCCAGCAGACCGGGACTAGCGGCGCGTGAGCAGTTCTTC
>NA|TRBD2|TRBJ2-7|TRBV7-8
CASSPHLVHSGGPGEQYF
TGTGCCAGCAGCCCCCATCTGGTTCACTCGGGAGGGCCTGGCGAGCAGTACTTC
>NA|TRBD2|TRBJ2-1|TRBV7-2
CASSLAGVSYNEQFF
TGTGCCAGCAGTCTAGCGGGAGTATCCTACAATGAGCAGTTCTTC
>NA|NA|TRBJ1-5|TRBV5-1
CASSLGEFNQPQHF
TGCGCCAGCAGCTTGGGGGAGTTTAATCAGCCCCAGCATTTT
>NA|TRBD1|TRBJ1-5|TRBV28
CASSRQGGNQPQHF
TGTGCCAGCAGCCGACAGGGGGGCAATCAGCCCCAGCATTTT
>NA|NA|TRBJ1-5|TRBV7-9
CASSFPGDNQPQHF
TGTGCCAGCAGCTTCCCGGGGGACAATCAGCCCCAGCATTTT
>NA|NA|TRBJ2-7|TRBV5-1
CASSSQDSYEQYF
TGCGCCAGCAGCTCCCAGGACAGCTACGAGCAGTACTTC
>NA|NA|TRBJ1-1|TRBV7-9
CASSSSQSNTEAFF
TGTGCCAGCAGCTCATCCCAGTCGAACACTGAAGCTTTCTTT
>NA|TRBD1|TRBJ1-2|TRBV29-1
CSVRTGNYGYTF
TGCAGCGTTAGGACAGGAAACTATGGCTACACCTTC
>NA|NA|TRBJ2-5|TRBV5-1
CVSSLAGQGQETQYF
TGCGTCAGCAGCTTGGCCGGGCAGGGGCAGGAGACCCAGTACTTC
>NA|TRBD2|TRBJ2-7|TRBV5-1
CASSSSRAGSSYEQYF
TGCGCCAGCAGCTCATCCCGAGCGGGGAGCTCCTACGAGCAGTACTTC
>NA|NA|TRBJ1-1|TRBV7-6
CASSLAPWGEVNTEAFF
TGTGCCAGCAGCTTAGCGCCATGGGGGGAAGTGAACACTGAAGCTTTCTTT
>NA|NA|TRBJ2-7|TRBV28
CASSPLPRPEQYF
TGTGCCAGCAGCCCCCTCCCCCGTCCTGAGCAGTACTTC
>NA|TRBD2|TRBJ2-7|TRBV7-2
CASSSRGGRSYEQYF
TGTGCCAGCAGCTCCCGGGGAGGGAGGAGCTACGAGCAGTACTTC
>NA|NA|TRBJ2-1|TRBV25-1
CASSERYNEQFF
TGTGCCAGCAGTGAGAGGTACAATGAGCAGTTCTTC
>NA|NA|TRBJ2-7|TRBV28
CASSFFVGGEQYF
TGTGCCAGCAGTTTTTTTGTAGGGGGCGAGCAGTACTTC
>few|TRBD1|TRBJ2-7|TRBV28
CASSLPGTASVEQYF
TGTGCCAGCAGTTTACCCGGGACAGCCTCGGTCGAGCAGTACTTC